This is a list of T cell receptor beta chains from one sample in a study of Graves' ophthalmopathy and Graves' hyperthyroidism. TCRdb called the multiplex PCR reads again in MiXCR, with one record for every CDR3 protein. The sample has over a million distinct CDR3 sequences, about 35% seen once; the top ten hold 8.5% to 14%. The specimen was peripheral blood or thyroid tissue (not recorded which). The receptors originated from an adult man with Graves' hyperthyroidism. CDR3s include the opening cysteine and the closing phenylalanine or tryptophan. Some rows mark clone size as missing; the rest say once, few, many or name a class of expanded clone.

v_call | clone_size | cdr3_aa
TRBV29-1 | - | CSVGTGGPYQPQYF
TRBV3-1 | many | CASSHSASYEQYF
TRBV20-1 | - | CSCPRGETQYF
TRBV28 | - | CASSRRDNTGEGAFF
TRBV28 | - | CASRLAGGSREQYF
TRBV20-1 | few | CSATFTGTGGYEQYF
TRBV20-1 | many | CSATMTGWNTEAFF
TRBV7-9 | many | CASSLEKVNYGYTF
TRBV25-1 | - | CTSRPGQDDEQYF
TRBV7-2 | few | CASSLVPPRSYEQYF
TRBV7-9 | - | CASRKGGGDTIYF
TRBV5-1 | - | CASQIAGAYEQYF
TRBV7-9 | many | CASSFGGDGQPQHF
TRBV7-9 | once | CASSLFPSREKLFF
TRBV6-2/TRBV6-3 | once | CASRPLGLGSYEQNF
TRBV10-3 | many | CAISGQGVVTGELFF
TRBV12-3/TRBV12-4 | many | CASSLRQGIEAFF
TRBV10-3 | - | CAIRDTSGGNQETQYF
TRBV29-1 | - | CSVGEGQKAFF
TRBV7-2 | - | CASSINGRGDASGQYF
TRBV20-1 | many | CSAEDESRGKETQYF
TRBV12-5 | few | CASGLGQGTEAFF